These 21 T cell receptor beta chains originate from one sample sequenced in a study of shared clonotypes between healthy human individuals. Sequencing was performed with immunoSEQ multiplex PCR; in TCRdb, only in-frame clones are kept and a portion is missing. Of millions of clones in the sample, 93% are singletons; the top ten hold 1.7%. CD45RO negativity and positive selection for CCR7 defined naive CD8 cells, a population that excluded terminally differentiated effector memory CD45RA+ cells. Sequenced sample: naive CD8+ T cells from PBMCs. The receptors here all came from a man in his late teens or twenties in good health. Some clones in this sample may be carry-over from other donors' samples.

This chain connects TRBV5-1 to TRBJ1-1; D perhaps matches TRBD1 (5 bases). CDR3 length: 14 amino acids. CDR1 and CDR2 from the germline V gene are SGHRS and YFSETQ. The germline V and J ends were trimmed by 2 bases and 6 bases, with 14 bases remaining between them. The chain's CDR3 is CASSFLGENPEAFF. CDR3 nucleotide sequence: TGCGCCAGCAGCTTCTTGGGGGAGAATCCTGAAGCTTTCTTT.

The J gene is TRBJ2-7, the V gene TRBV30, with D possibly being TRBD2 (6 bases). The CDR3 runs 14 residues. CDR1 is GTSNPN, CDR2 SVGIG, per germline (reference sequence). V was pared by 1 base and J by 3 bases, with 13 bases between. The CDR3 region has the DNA TGTGCCTGGAGTGGTGCTAGCGTTCACTACGAGCAGTACTTC. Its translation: CAWSGASVHYEQYF.

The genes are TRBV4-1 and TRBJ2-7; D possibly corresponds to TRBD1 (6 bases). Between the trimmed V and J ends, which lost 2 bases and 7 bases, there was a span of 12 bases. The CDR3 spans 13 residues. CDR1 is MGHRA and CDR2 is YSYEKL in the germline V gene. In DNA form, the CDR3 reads TGCGCCAGCAGCCAATTCAGTACAGGGGAGCAGTACTTC. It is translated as CASSQFSTGEQYF.

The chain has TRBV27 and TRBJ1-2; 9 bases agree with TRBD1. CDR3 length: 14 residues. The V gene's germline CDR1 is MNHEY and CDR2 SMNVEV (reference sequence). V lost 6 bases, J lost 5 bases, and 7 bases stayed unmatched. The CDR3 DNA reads TGTGCCAGCAGCTGGACAGGGGAAGGGTATGGCTACACCTTC. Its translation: CASSWTGEGYGYTF.

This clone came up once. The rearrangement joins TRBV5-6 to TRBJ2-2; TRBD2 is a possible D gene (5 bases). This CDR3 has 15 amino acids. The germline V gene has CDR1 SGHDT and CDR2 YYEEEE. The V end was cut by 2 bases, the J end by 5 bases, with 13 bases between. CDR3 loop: CASSFSQRRTGELFF. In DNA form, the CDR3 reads TGTGCCAGCAGCTTCTCTCAGAGGAGGACCGGGGAGCTGTTTTTT.

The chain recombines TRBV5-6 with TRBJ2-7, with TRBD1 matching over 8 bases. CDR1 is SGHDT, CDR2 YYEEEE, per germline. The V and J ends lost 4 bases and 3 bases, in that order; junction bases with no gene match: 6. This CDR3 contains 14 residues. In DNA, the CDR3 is TGTGCCAGCAGCGGATTAGACAGGGGCTACGAGCAGTACTTC. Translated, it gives CASSGLDRGYEQYF.

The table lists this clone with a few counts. The CDR3 loop reads CASSLPGPNTEAFF. DNA of the CDR3: TGTGCCAGCAGTCTCCCGGGGCCGAACACTGAAGCTTTCTTT. The chain has TRBV27 and TRBJ1-1; possibly TRBD1 for D (5 bases). Between the trimmed V and J ends, which lost 5 bases and 1 base, there was a span of 11 bases. The CDR3 covers 14 residues. CDR1 is MNHEY and CDR2 is SMNVEV in the germline V gene (reference sequence).

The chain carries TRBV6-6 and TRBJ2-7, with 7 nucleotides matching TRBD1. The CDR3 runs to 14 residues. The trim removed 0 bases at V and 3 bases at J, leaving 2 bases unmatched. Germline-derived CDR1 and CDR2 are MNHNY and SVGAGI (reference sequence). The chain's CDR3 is CASSYSTGNYEQYF. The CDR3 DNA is TGTGCCAGCAGTTACTCGACAGGGAACTACGAGCAGTACTTC.

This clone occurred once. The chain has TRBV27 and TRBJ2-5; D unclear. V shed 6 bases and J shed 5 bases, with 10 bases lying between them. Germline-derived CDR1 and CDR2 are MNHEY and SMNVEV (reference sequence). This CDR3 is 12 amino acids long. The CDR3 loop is CASRAARETQYF. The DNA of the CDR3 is TGTGCCAGCAGGGCCGCCCGGGAGACCCAGTACTTC.

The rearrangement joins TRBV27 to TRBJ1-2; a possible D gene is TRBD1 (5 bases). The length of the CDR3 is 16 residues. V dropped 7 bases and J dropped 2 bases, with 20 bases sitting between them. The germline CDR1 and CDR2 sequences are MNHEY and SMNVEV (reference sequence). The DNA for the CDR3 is TGTGCCAGCACTACCAGGGACTCGGAAACCAACTATGGCTACACCTTC. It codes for CASTTRDSETNYGYTF.

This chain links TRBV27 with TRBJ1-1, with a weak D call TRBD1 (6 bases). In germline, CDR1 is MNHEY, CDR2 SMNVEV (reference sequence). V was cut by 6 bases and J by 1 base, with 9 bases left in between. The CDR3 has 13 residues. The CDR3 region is CASRLTGNTEAFF. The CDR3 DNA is TGTGCCAGCAGATTGACAGGGAACACTGAAGCTTTCTTT.

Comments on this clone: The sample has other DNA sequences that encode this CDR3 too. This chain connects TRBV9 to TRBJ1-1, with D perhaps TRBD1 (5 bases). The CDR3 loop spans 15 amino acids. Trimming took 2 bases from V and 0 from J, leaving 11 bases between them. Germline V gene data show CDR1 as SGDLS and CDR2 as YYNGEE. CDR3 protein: CASSVGRGLNTEAFF. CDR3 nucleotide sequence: TGTGCCAGCAGCGTGGGTAGGGGATTGAACACTGAAGCTTTCTTT.

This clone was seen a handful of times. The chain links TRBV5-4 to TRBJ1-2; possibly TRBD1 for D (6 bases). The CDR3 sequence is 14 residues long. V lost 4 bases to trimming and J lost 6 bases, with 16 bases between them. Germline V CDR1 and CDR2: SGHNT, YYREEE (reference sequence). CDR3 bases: TGTGCCAGCAGCGCGCGGTCGGGGGCGGATGGCTACACCTTC. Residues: CASSARSGADGYTF.

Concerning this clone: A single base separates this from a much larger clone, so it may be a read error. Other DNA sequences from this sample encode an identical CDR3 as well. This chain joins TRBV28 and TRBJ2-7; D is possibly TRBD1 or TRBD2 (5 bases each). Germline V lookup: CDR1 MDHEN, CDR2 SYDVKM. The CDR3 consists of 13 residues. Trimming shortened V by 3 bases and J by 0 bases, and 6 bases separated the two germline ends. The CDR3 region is CASSFGGSYEQYF. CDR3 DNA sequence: TGTGCCAGCAGTTTTGGGGGCTCCTACGAGCAGTACTTC.

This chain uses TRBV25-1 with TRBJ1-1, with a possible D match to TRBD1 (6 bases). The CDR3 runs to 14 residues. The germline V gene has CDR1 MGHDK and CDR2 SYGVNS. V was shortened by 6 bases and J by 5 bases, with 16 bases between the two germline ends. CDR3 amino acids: CASSYSQGSTEAFF. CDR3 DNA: TGTGCCAGCAGCTACTCGCAGGGGTCGACTGAAGCTTTCTTT.

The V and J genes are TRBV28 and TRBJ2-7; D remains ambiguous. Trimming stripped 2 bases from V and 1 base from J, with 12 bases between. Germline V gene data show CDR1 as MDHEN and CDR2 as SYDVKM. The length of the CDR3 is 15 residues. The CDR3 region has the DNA TGTGCCAGCAGTTTAAATGCTAGGGCATCCTACGAGCAGTACTTC. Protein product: CASSLNARASYEQYF.

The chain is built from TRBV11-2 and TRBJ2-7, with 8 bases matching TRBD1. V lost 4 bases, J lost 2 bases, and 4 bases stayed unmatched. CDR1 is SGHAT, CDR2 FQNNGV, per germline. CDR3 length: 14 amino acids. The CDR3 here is CASSYGQGPYEQYF. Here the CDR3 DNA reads TGTGCCAGCAGCTACGGACAGGGACCCTACGAGCAGTACTTC.

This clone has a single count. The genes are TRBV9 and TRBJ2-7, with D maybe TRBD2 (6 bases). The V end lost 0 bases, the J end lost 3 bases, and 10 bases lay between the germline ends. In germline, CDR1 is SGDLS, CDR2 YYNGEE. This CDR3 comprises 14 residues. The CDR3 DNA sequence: TGTGCCAGCAGCGTAGCTTTGGAGGGCTACGAGCAGTACTTC. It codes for CASSVALEGYEQYF.

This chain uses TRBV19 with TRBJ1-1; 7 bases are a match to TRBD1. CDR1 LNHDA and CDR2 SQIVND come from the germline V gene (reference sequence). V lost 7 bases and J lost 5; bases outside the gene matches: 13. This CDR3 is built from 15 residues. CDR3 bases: TGTGCCAGTACCCCCGGGAGGACAGGAGGGACTGAAGCTTTCTTT. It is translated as CASTPGRTGGTEAFF.

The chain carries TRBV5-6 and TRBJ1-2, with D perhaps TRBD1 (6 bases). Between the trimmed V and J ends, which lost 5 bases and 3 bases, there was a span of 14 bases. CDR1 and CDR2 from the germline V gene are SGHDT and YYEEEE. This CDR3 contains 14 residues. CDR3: CASSPAGADYGYTF. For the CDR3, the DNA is TGTGCCAGCAGTCCCGCGGGGGCTGACTATGGCTACACCTTC.

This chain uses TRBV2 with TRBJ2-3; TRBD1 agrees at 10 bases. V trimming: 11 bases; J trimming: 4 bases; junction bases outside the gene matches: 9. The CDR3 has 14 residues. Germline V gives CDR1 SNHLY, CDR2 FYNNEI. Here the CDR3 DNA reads TGTGCCGGGACAGGGGTTCATAGTGCAGATACGCAGTATTTT. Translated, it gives CAGTGVHSADTQYF.